The 14 T cell receptor beta chains presented below share a single source sample, sequenced in a study of shared clonotypes between healthy human individuals. Sequencing used immunoSEQ multiplex PCR; TCRdb keeps in-frame clones, though not all of them. The profile shows hundreds of thousands of clones, 79% of them singletons. The sample taken for sequencing was PBMCs. Receptors were obtained from a woman aged 40-49 years in good health. Some clones in this sample may be carry-over from other donors' samples.

For this clone: Other DNA variants within this sample encode the same CDR3. The V gene is TRBV11-3, the J gene TRBJ1-1; D is unclear. The V end lost 3 bases, the J end lost 0 bases, and 5 bases lay between the germline ends. CDR3 length: 13 residues. Per germline, CDR1 SGHNT and CDR2 YENEEA. The CDR3 nucleotides are TGTGCCAGCAGCTTCGGATTGAACACTGAAGCTTTCTTT. It yields the protein CASSFGLNTEAFF.

The J gene is TRBJ1-2, the V gene TRBV28, with 12 bases identical to TRBD1. This CDR3 comprises 15 residues. Germline values: CDR1 MDHEN, CDR2 SYDVKM. Germline trimming cut 2 bases from V and 7 bases from J; bases unmatched to any gene: 5. The CDR3 sequence is CASSLPGTGGSGYTF. The CDR3 DNA is TGTGCCAGCAGTTTACCCGGGACAGGGGGCAGTGGCTACACCTTC.

The chain couples TRBV7-9 to TRBJ2-3, with 9 nucleotides matching TRBD2. The CDR3 extends over 15 amino acids. Germline values: CDR1 SEHNR, CDR2 FQNEAQ (reference sequence). Unmatched junction bases numbered 7, after V lost 6 bases and J lost 3 bases. The CDR3 DNA sequence: TGTGCCAGCAGATCCTTAGCGGGAGAGACAGATACGCAGTATTTT. Its protein is CASRSLAGETDTQYF.

The chain employs TRBV4-2 and TRBJ2-2, with a weak D call TRBD1 (6 bases). Germline V gene data show CDR1 as LGHNA and CDR2 as YNFKEQ. Trimming shortened V by 5 bases and J by 5 bases, and 18 bases separated the two germline ends. This CDR3 has 16 amino acids. CDR3 sequence (DNA): TGTGCCAGCAGCTTTCAAGGACAGAGAGGGACCGGGGAGCTGTTTTTT. Translated, it gives CASSFQGQRGTGELFF.

The chain employs TRBV2 and TRBJ2-7; 9 positions agree with TRBD1. Germline V gives CDR1 SNHLY, CDR2 FYNNEI. The CDR3 is 13 residues long. With 5 bases clipped from V and 9 bases from J, the junction kept 8 bases outside the gene matches. As DNA, the CDR3 is TGTGCCAGCAGTCCGGGACAGGGCCGGTGGCAGTACTTC. It codes for CASSPGQGRWQYF.

The chain joins TRBV27 to TRBJ2-1, with D maybe TRBD2 (6 bases). This CDR3 contains 15 residues. Germline V lookup: CDR1 MNHEY, CDR2 SMNVEV (reference sequence). The V end lost 5 bases, the J end lost 4 bases, and 15 bases lay between the germline ends. CDR3 residues: CASSPGTGDYNEQFF. CDR3 nucleotides: TGTGCCAGCAGTCCCGGGACTGGGGATTACAATGAGCAGTTCTTC.

The V and J genes are TRBV5-5 and TRBJ2-2, with D unresolved. Germline CDR1 is SGHKS and CDR2 is YYEKEE (reference sequence). The germline V and J ends were trimmed by 0 bases and 5 bases, with 8 bases remaining between them. This CDR3 is built from 14 residues. The CDR3 bases are TGTGCCAGCAGCTTGGTGGGCAGTACCGGGGAGCTGTTTTTT. Its translation: CASSLVGSTGELFF.

This clone was seen a handful of times. The sample has other DNA sequences that encode this CDR3 too. V usage is TRBV7-3 and J usage is TRBJ2-3, with D perhaps TRBD2 (5 bases). The V end lost 6 bases, the J end lost 4 bases, and 14 bases lay between the germline ends. Germline CDR1 SGHTA, CDR2 FQGTGA. This CDR3 region has 14 residues. In nucleotides, the CDR3 is TGTGCCAGCAGTTTCGGGCTAGCAGCAGATACGCAGTATTTT. As protein: CASSFGLAADTQYF.

The J gene is TRBJ2-2, the V gene TRBV7-3, with D tentatively TRBD2 (6 bases). Germline V gene data show CDR1 as SGHTA and CDR2 as FQGTGA. The CDR3 length is 18 residues. Trimming shortened V by 5 bases and J by 2 bases, and 21 bases separated the two germline ends. CDR3 protein: CASSQQGGAGTNTGELFF. The CDR3 coding sequence is TGTGCCAGCAGCCAACAAGGAGGGGCGGGGACTAACACCGGGGAGCTGTTTTTT.

This chain joins TRBV2 and TRBJ1-1; TRBD1 agrees at 9 bases. Per the germline V gene, CDR1 is SNHLY and CDR2 is FYNNEI. CDR3 length: 14 residues. V shed 6 bases, J shed 5 bases, and the junction held 7 bases outside the gene matches. CDR3 bases: TGTGCCAGCAGCCCCCGGGACAGGGTGACTGAAGCTTTCTTT. It encodes CASSPRDRVTEAFF.

The V and J genes are TRBV28 and TRBJ2-1; 8 nucleotides agree with TRBD2. The CDR3 is 15 residues long. The V and J ends lost 6 bases and 3 bases, in that order; junction bases with no gene match: 7. The germline V gene encodes CDR1 MDHEN and CDR2 SYDVKM. CDR3 in amino acids: CASSSPRGVYNEQFF. CDR3 DNA: TGTGCCAGCAGCTCCCCGCGGGGGGTCTACAATGAGCAGTTCTTC.

This clone was detected only once. V and J are TRBV9 and TRBJ1-2, with D perhaps matching TRBD1 (5 bases). V lost 7 bases and J lost 4, with 17 bases in between. The germline V gene has CDR1 SGDLS and CDR2 YYNGEE. This CDR3 is built from 14 residues. This CDR3 reads CASGTIGEGYGYTF. For the CDR3, the DNA is TGTGCCAGCGGCACCATAGGGGAGGGCTATGGCTACACCTTC. Full variable domain (outside the CDR3, taken from reference TRBV9 and TRBJ1-2): DSGVTQTPKHLITATGQRVTLRCSPRSGDLSVYWYQQSLDQGLQFLIQYYNGEERAKGNILERFSAQQFPDLHSELNLSSLELGDSALYFCASGTIGEGYGYTFGSGTRLTVV.

This chain links TRBV6-4 with TRBJ1-2; no clear D. Trimming removed 4 bases from V and 3 bases from J, with 12 bases in between. CDR3 length: 14 residues. CDR1 and CDR2 (germline): MRHNA, SNTAGT. The CDR3 coding sequence is TGTGCCAGCAGTGCCGAGCCGACGGACTATGGCTACACCTTC. This codes for CASSAEPTDYGYTF.

The chain combines TRBV6-6 with TRBJ1-2; 7 bases line up with TRBD1. Germline CDR1 MNHNY, CDR2 SVGAGI (reference sequence). This CDR3 spans 14 amino acids. J was trimmed by 4 bases and V by 6 bases; bases with no gene match: 8. The chain's CDR3 is CASSRGGQSYGYTF. As DNA, the CDR3 is TGTGCCAGCAGCCGGGGGGGACAGAGCTATGGCTACACCTTC.